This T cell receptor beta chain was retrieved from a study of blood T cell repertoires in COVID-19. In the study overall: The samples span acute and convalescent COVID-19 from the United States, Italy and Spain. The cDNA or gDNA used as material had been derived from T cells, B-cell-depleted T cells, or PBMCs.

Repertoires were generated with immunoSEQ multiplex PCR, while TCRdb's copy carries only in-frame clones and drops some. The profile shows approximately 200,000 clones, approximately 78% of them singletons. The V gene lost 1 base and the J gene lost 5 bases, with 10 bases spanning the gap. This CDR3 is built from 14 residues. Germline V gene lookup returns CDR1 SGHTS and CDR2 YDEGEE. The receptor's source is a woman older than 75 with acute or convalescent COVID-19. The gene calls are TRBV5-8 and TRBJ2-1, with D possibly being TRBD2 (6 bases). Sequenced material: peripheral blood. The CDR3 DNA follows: TGTGCCAGCAGCTTGCGACTAGTACACAATGAGCAGTTCTTC. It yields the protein CASSLRLVHNEQFF.